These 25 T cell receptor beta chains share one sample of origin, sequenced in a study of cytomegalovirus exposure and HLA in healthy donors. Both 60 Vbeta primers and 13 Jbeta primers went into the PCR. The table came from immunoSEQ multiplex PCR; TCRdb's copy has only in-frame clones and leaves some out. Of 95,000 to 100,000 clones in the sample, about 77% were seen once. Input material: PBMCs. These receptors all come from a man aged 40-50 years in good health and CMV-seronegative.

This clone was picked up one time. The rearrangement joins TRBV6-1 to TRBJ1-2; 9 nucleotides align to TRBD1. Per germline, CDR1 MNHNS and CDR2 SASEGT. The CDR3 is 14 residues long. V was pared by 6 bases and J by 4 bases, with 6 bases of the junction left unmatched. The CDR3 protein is CASRRTGETYGYTF. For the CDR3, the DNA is TGTGCCAGCAGGCGGACAGGGGAGACCTATGGCTACACCTTC.

In DNA, the CDR3 is TGTGCCTGGGCCGGCGGACAGCGAAATTCACCCCTCCACTTT. Amino acids: CAWAGGQRNSPLHF. The rearrangement joins TRBV30 to TRBJ1-6; D possibly corresponds to TRBD1 (6 bases). The germline gives CDR1 GTSNPN, CDR2 SVGIG (reference sequence). This CDR3 has 14 residues. Trimming pared 5 bases from V and 7 bases from J, leaving 15 bases between. Looking up the rest from reference TRBV30 and TRBJ1-6 gives the full variable domain: SQTIHQWPATLVQPVGSPLSLECTVEGTSNPNLYWYRQAAGRGLQLLFYSVGIGQISSEVPQNLSASRPQDRQFILSSKKLLLSDSGFYLCAWAGGQRNSPLHFGNGTRLTVT.

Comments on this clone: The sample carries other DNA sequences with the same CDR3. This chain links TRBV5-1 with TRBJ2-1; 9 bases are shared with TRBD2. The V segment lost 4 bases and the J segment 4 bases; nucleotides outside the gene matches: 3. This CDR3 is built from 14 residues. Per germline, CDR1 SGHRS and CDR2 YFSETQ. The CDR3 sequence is CASSSSGGYNEQFF. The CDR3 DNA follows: TGCGCCAGCAGCAGTAGCGGGGGTTACAATGAGCAGTTCTTC.

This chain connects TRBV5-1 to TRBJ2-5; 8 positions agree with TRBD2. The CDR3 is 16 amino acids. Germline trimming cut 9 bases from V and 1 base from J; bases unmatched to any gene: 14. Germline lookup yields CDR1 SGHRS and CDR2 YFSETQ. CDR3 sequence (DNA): TGCGCCACCAAAGTGGGAGCGGGAGATTCCCAAGAGACCCAGTACTTC. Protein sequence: CATKVGAGDSQETQYF.

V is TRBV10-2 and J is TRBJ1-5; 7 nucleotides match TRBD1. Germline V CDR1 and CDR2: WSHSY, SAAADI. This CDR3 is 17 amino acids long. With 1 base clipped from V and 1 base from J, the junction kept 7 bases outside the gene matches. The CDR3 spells CASSELQGPRSNQPQHF. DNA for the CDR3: TGCGCCAGCAGTGAGTTACAGGGGCCTAGGAGCAATCAGCCCCAGCATTTT.

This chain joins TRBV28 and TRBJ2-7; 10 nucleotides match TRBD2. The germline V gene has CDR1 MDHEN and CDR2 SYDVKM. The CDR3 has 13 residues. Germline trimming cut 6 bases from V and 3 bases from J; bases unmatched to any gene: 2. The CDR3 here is CASSLAGVYEQYF. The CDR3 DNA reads TGTGCCAGCAGCCTAGCGGGAGTCTACGAGCAGTACTTC.

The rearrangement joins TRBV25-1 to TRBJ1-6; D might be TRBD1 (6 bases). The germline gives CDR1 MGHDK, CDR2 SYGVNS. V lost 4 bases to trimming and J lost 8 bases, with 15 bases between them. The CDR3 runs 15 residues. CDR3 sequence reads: CASSAASTGHSPLHF. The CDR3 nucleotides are TGTGCCAGCAGTGCTGCCTCGACAGGACATTCACCCCTCCACTTT.

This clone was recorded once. The CDR3 coding sequence is TGTGCCAGCAGCCCATCGCAGGGTGGCAATCAGCCCCAGCATTTT. It translates to CASSPSQGGNQPQHF. The chain recombines TRBV28 with TRBJ1-5, with D possibly TRBD1 on 5 matching bases. There are 15 residues in the CDR3. Trimming took 6 bases from V and 2 from J, leaving 14 bases between them. CDR1 and CDR2 (germline): MDHEN, SYDVKM.

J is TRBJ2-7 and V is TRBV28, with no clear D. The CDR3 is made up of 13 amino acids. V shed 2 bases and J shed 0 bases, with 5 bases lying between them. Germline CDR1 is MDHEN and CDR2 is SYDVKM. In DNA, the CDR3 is TGTGCCAGCAGTTTAATTAGCTCCTACGAGCAGTACTTC. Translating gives CASSLISSYEQYF.

The CDR3 here is CASRRTSRDEQFF. The CDR3 region has the DNA TGTGCCAGCAGACGGACTAGCAGAGATGAGCAGTTCTTC. This chain joins TRBV6-5 and TRBJ2-1; 8 bases are a match to TRBD2. Germline CDR1 is MNHEY and CDR2 is SVGAGI. J gave up 8 bases and V 6 bases, and 6 bases lay outside the gene matches. The CDR3 runs 13 residues.

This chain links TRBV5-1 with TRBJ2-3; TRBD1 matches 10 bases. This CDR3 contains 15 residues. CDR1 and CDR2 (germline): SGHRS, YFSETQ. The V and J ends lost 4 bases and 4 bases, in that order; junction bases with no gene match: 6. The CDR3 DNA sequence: TGCGCCAGCAGCACAGGGACAGGGGTTGCAGATACGCAGTATTTT. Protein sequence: CASSTGTGVADTQYF. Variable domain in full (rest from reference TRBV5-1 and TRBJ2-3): KAGVTQTPRYLIKTRGQQVTLSCSPISGHRSVSWYQQTPGQGLQFLFEYFSETQRNKGNFPGRFSGRQFSNSRSEMNVSTLELGDSALYLCASSTGTGVADTQYFGPGTRLTVL.

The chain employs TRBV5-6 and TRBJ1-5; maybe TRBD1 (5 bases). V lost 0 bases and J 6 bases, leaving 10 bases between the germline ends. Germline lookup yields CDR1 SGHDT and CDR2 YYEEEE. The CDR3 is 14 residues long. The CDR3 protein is CASSLAGGFQPQHF. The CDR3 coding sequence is TGTGCCAGCAGCTTGGCCGGGGGTTTTCAGCCCCAGCATTTT.

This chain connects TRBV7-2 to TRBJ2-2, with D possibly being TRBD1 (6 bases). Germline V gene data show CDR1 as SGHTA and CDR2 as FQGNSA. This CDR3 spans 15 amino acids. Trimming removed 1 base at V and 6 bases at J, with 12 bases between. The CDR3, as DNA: TGTGCCAGCAGCTTAGTGGTGTCAGGGGCCGGGGAGCTGTTTTTT. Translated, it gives CASSLVVSGAGELFF. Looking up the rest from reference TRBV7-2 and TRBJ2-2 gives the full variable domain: GAGVSQSPSNKVTEKGKDVELRCDPISGHTALYWYRQSLGQGLEFLIYFQGNSAPDKSGLPSDRFSAERTGGSVSTLTIQRTQQEDSAVYLCASSLVVSGAGELFFGEGSRLTVL.

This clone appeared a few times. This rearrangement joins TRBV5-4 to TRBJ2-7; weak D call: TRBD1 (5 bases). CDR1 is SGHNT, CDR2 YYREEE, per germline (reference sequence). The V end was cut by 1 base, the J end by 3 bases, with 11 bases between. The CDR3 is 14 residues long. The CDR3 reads CASSLKSDIYEQYF. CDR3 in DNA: TGTGCCAGCAGCTTGAAGTCGGACATCTACGAGCAGTACTTC.

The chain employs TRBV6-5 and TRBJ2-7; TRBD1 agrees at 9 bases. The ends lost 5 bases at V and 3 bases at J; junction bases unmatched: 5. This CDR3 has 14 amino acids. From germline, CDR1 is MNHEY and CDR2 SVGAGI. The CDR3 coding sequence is TGTGCCAGCAGTCCTCCGGGACAGGGCTACGAGCAGTACTTC. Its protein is CASSPPGQGYEQYF.

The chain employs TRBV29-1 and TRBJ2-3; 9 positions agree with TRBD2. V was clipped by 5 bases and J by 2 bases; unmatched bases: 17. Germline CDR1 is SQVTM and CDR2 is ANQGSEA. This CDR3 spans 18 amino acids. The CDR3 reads CSVIQAGGAGAHTDTQYF. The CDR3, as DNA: TGCAGCGTTATTCAAGCGGGGGGCGCGGGGGCCCACACAGATACGCAGTATTTT.

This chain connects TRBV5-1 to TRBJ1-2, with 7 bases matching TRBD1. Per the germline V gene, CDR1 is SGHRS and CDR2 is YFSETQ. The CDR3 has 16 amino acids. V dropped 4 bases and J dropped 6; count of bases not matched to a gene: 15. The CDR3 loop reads CASSRNPSATGNGYTF. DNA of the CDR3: TGCGCCAGCAGCCGCAACCCCTCCGCGACAGGGAATGGCTACACCTTC.

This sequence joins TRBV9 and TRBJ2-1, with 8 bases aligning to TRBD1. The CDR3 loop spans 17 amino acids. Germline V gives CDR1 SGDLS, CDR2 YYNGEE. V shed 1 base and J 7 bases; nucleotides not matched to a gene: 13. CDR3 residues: CASSVQSGTGPGNEQFF. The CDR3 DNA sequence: TGTGCCAGCAGCGTACAATCCGGGACAGGCCCTGGGAATGAGCAGTTCTTC.

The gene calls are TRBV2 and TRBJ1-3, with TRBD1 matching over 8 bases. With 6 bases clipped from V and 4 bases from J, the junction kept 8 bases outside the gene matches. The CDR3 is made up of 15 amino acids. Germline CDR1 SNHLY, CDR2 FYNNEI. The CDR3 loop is CASRKLTGAGNTIYF. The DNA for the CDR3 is TGTGCCAGCAGGAAACTGACAGGGGCCGGAAACACCATATATTTT.

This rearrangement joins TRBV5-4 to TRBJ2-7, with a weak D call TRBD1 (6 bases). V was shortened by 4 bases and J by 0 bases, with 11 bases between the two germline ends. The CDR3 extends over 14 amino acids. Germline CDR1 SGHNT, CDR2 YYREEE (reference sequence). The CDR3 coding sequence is TGTGCCAGCAGCCGCAGGGGTAACTCCTACGAGCAGTACTTC. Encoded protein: CASSRRGNSYEQYF.

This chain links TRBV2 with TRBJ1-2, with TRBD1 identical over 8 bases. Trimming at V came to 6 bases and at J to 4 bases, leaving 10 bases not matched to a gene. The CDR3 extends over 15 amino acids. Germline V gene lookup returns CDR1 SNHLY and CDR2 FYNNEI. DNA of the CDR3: TGTGCCAGCAGGGAGGGGCGGGACAGGATCTATGGCTACACCTTC. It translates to CASREGRDRIYGYTF.

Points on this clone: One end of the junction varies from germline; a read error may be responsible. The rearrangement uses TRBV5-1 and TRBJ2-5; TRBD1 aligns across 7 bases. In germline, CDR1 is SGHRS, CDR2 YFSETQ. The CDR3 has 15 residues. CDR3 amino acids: CASSGQGEYQETRYF. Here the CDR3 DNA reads TGCGCCAGCAGCGGGCAGGGGGAGTACCAAGAGACCCGGTACTTC.

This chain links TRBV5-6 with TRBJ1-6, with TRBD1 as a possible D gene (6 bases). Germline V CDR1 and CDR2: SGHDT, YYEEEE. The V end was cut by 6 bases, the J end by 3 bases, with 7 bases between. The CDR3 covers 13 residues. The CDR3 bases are TGTGCCAGCAAGGACAGCTATAATTCACCCCTCCACTTT. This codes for CASKDSYNSPLHF.

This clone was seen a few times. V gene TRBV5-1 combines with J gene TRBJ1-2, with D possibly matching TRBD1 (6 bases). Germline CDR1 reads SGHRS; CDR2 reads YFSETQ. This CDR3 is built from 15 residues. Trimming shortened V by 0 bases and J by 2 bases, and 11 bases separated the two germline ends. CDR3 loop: CASSLEGTLNYGYTF. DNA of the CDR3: TGCGCCAGCAGCTTGGAGGGGACACTCAACTATGGCTACACCTTC.

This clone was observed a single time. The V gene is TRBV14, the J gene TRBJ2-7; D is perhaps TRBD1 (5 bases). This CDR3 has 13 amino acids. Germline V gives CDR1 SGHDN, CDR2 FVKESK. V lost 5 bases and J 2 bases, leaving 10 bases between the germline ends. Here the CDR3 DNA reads TGTGCCAGCAGCAGGATGGGGCCCTACGAGCAGTACTTC. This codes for CASSRMGPYEQYF.